This T cell receptor beta chain was sequenced for a study of blood T cell repertoires in COVID-19. Across the whole study: Samples representing acute and convalescent COVID-19 were sourced from the United States, Italy and Spain.

In the authors' methods: Reference gene primer amplification gave nucleated cell count estimates. Here immunoSEQ multiplex PCR was the method, and the copy in TCRdb shows in-frame clones only, minus some. From that table come the V and J calls and clone size; the DNA was used to work out D and trimming. The profile shows about 240,000 clones, about four fifths of them singletons. Trimming took 5 bases from V and 3 from J, leaving 11 bases between them. The CDR3 runs to 13 residues. The germline V gene encodes CDR1 MNHEY and CDR2 SVGAGI. Participants, about 18 to 95 years old, spanned 24 US areas. Cohorts were assigned according to the clinical history that participants reported.

The sample consisted of PBMCs or T cells enriched from blood (not recorded which). The rearrangement joins TRBV6-5 to TRBJ2-7, with D possibly being TRBD2 (5 bases). This receptor was taken from a woman between 35 and 50 years old who had been exposed to COVID-19. In DNA form, the CDR3 reads TGTGCCAGCAGTCGGGAATACAGCTACGAGCAGTACTTC. Protein sequence: CASSREYSYEQYF.